This T cell receptor (beta chain) emerged from a study of shared clonotypes between healthy human individuals (dated by TCRdb to 2019 to 2021). General notes on the study: The cohort included a few men and a couple of women between 18 and 49 years of age. Per donor, three plates each were used for CD4 naive and CD4 memory, two for CD8 naive, and one for CD8 memory. The study deeply sequenced blood TCR repertoires of about five healthy adults to estimate repertoire size and the extent of clonotype sharing between individuals. To increase sequencing depth and limit assay-specific biases, TCR repertoire library preparation and sequencing were carried out by different laboratories using diverse techniques. Leukapheresis yielded between about 0.85 and 9.5 billion PBMCs per donor. General conclusions and limits of the study: Incomplete sequencing was indicated by rarefaction of sorted-subset datasets, despite the large sequencing depth. Across four donors, around 5% of naive CD4, around 3.5% of naive CD8, roughly 2.2% of memory CD4, and about 0.44% of memory CD8 clonotypes were shared. Because the study included a small number of donors, the genetic and exposure-history diversity represented was limited. Compared with non-shared clonotypes, clonotypes shared by all four sorted-subset donors had higher generation probabilities. Based on pairwise subsampling, the degree of clonotype sharing among donors was expected to be affected by sequencing depth. Sampling was limited to blood, and TCR repertoires in tissue likely differ from TCR repertoires in blood. Larger estimated clonotype richness was generally found for naive subsets than for memory subsets.

Using the deep immunoSEQ assay, multiplex PCR amplified TCR CDR3 regions from genomic DNA. Extracted genomic DNA from each cell subset was spread evenly across all wells of several immunoSEQ 96-well plates, with each plate serving as a replicate. Each replicate PCR for sorted subsets received roughly 0.2 ug genomic DNA, equal to about 30,000 T cell genomes. Purified libraries were measured with a Qubit 3.0 fluorometer, size-checked on a Bioanalyzer 2100, and measured again with the KAPA Library Quantification kit. Every immunoSEQ 96-well plate was sequenced on a dedicated single-read 150-cycle Illumina NextSeq 550 flow cell. For the original study's pipeline: Because the immunoSEQ output included only junctional sequences and no quality scores, the filtering could not be the same as the filtering used for full-length reads. Sequences were annotated with PyIR, a Python wrapper for IgBLAST v1.9, and V/J genes and CDR3 were assigned using IMGT germline references. Reads were removed for weak V/J assignments (E-value above 1e-6), missing CDR3, stop codons, out-of-frame junctions, or ambiguous translated residues. A V3J clonotype was defined by an identical inferred V gene, J gene, and CDR3 amino acid sequence. The percentage overlap between two repertoires was calculated by dividing the number of shared unique clonotypes by the size of the smaller repertoire. Repertoire richness was assessed with RTK rarefaction, the Chao1 estimator, and Recon v2.1 estimates of unobserved clonotypes. For all TCRbeta clonotypes obtained by the gDNA method from a few donors, generation probabilities were computed with OLGA. TCRdb re-hosts the immuneACCESS table, in-frame sequences only. Its copies lack some clones; in the studies checked, an unresolved V gene accounts for under half of them, and the cause for the rest is not known. Clone size and V and J calls were adopted from that table, with D and trimming inferred from the DNA. This sample lists around 2.1 million clones; 93% were detected once. Under 2% of the sample is held by the ten biggest clonotypes.

The V end gives up 7 bases and the J end 3 bases, leaving 8 bases in the junction not matched to a gene. From cysteine to phenylalanine, the CDR3 is 15 amino acids long. The DNA shown is the 45-base CDR3, in frame from base 1. CDR1 and CDR2 were assigned from the germline V gene (reference sequence) as MNHEY and SMNVEV. Comments on this clone: The antigen it recognizes is unknown. No base quality information exists; no much larger clone differs at one position.

For the CD8 naive samples, CD45RO-negative cells were positively selected for CCR7, yielding a CD45RA+CCR7+ population from which TemRA cells were excluded. Donors were healthy HIV-negative adults with no recently reported acute infections or vaccinations. Every donor was a Caucasian adult living in Nashville, Tennessee, USA. Blood was collected by leukapheresis, and PBMCs were isolated by Ficoll-Histopaque density gradient centrifugation and then cryopreserved in liquid nitrogen vapor phase. Analytical flow cytometry was used to check the purity and quantity of each magnetically sorted T cell population. Each sorted fraction had its genomic DNA isolated and then quantified by UV absorbance on a Nanodrop 2000c.

The V and J segments used are TRBV27 and TRBJ2-3; TRBD2 aligns with 9 central bases. The TCR comes from a man in his late teens or twenties in good health. Some clones in this sample may be carry-over from other donors' samples. The source material was naive CD8+ T cells from PBMCs. In light of the paper, this sample's cell subset or site label describes: CD45RA+CCR7+. CDR3 region: CASTTLAGATDTQYF. The DNA is TGTGCCAGCACTACTTTAGCGGGAGCGACAGATACGCAGTATTTT.